Below, 21 T cell receptor beta chains from the same sample are listed, as sequenced in a study of Ad26.COV2.S vaccination and SARS-CoV-2 variants. Assay used: immunoSEQ multiplex PCR; TCRdb lists only in-frame clones, some missing. The table records about 410,000 clones, around 92% of them present only once. The treatment is: roughly 19 received Ad26.COV2.S at low or high dose, single or two shots; 5 received placebo; per-sample allocation not given. The samples were gathered on day 63 after the first injection of vaccine or placebo. Sample: peripheral blood, taken in a trial of Ad26.COV2.S vaccine versus placebo. The receptors were gathered from a person between 18 and 59 years old who received the Ad26.COV2.S COVID-19 vaccine or a placebo.

V usage is TRBV6-1 and J usage is TRBJ2-2, with TRBD2 matching 9 bases. The CDR3 loop spans 18 amino acids. Germline-derived CDR1 and CDR2 are MNHNS and SASEGT. J was trimmed by 5 bases and V by 3 bases; bases with no gene match: 13. The CDR3 DNA follows: TGTGCCAGCAGTGACCACAGTGGCGGGGGGGCCCTTACCGGGGAGCTGTTTTTT. This gives the protein CASSDHSGGGALTGELFF.

The rearrangement links TRBV27 to TRBJ1-5; D is ambiguous. V was cut by 3 bases and J by 5 bases, with 8 bases left in between. Germline V gene sequence: CDR1 MNHEY, CDR2 SMNVEV (reference sequence). There are 13 residues in the CDR3. In DNA form, the CDR3 reads TGTGCCAGCAGTTTCAGCATTCATCAGCCCCAGCATTTT. This codes for CASSFSIHQPQHF.

This chain's CDR3 is CASSPVLGARTGELFF. The CDR3 DNA is TGTGCCAGCTCACCAGTTCTGGGGGCGAGAACCGGGGAGCTGTTTTTT. V usage is TRBV18 and J usage is TRBJ2-2; maybe TRBD1 (6 bases). The germline gives CDR1 KGHSH, CDR2 LQKENI. The V end lost 2 bases, the J end lost 5 bases, and 15 bases lay between the germline ends. The CDR3 consists of 16 residues.

V gene TRBV3-1 (or the pseudogene TRBV3-2) combines with J gene TRBJ2-5, with 10 bases that match TRBD2. V lost 4 bases to trimming and J lost 5 bases; unmatched junction nucleotides: 4. Germline assignment: CDR1 LGHDT and CDR2 YNNKEL (reference sequence). This CDR3 is 14 amino acids long. The DNA for the CDR3 is TGTGCCAGCAGCCTTAGCGGGGGGAGGGAGACCCAGTACTTC. Its protein is CASSLSGGRETQYF.

The chain uses TRBV10-3 and TRBJ1-2, with 9 positions matching TRBD1. V shed 2 bases, J shed 4 bases, and the junction held 11 bases outside the gene matches. The CDR3 runs to 17 residues. Per germline, CDR1 ENHRY and CDR2 SYGVKD. The CDR3 loop reads CAISEPEKGQGSYGYTF. The CDR3 nucleotides read TGTGCCATCAGTGAGCCTGAAAAGGGACAGGGAAGCTATGGCTACACCTTC.

V is TRBV20-1 and J is TRBJ1-4; 7 nucleotides line up with TRBD1. The CDR3 is 13 amino acids. Germline V gives CDR1 DFQATT, CDR2 SNEGSKA (reference sequence). Trimming removed 3 bases from V and 8 bases from J; junction bases left unmatched: 6. CDR3 DNA: TGCAGTGCTAGTCGCGGGACAGTAGAAAAACTGTTTTTT. Translated, it gives CSASRGTVEKLFF.

J is TRBJ2-7 and V is TRBV3-1 (or the pseudogene TRBV3-2); TRBD1 agrees at 8 bases. CDR3 size: 15 residues. CDR1 is LGHDT and CDR2 is YNNKEL in the germline V gene (reference sequence). V trimming: 0 bases; J trimming: 6 bases; junction bases outside the gene matches: 7. The DNA for the CDR3 is TGTGCCAGCAGCCAAGACGACAGGGGATCTTCCGAGCAGTACTTC. It specifies CASSQDDRGSSEQYF.

This chain joins TRBV14 and TRBJ1-1, with 7 bases that match TRBD1. The germline V gene encodes CDR1 SGHDN and CDR2 FVKESK. V shed 5 bases and J 4 bases; nucleotides not matched to a gene: 7. The CDR3 length is 14 residues. DNA of the CDR3: TGTGCCAGCAGCTTAGACAGGGTCGGCACTGAAGCTTTCTTT. It codes for CASSLDRVGTEAFF.

The rearrangement joins TRBV19 to TRBJ1-2; D gene unclear. The V gene lost 6 bases and the J gene lost 2 bases, with 16 bases spanning the gap. From germline, CDR1 is LNHDA and CDR2 SQIVND (reference sequence). The CDR3 is 15 amino acids. CDR3 DNA sequence: TGTGCCAGTAGATTAATGGGAACACTCAACTATGGCTACACCTTC. It yields the protein CASRLMGTLNYGYTF. Complete variable domain (other parts from reference TRBV19 and TRBJ1-2): DGGITQSPKYLFRKEGQNVTLSCEQNLNHDAMYWYRQDPGQGLRLIYYSQIVNDFQKGDIAEGYSVSREKKESFPLTVTSAQKNPTAFYLCASRLMGTLNYGYTFGSGTRLTVV.

The V and J genes are TRBV7-2 and TRBJ2-1; no clear D. The CDR3 runs to 19 residues. V was cut by 2 bases and J by 3 bases, with 23 bases left in between. Germline values: CDR1 SGHTA, CDR2 FQGNSA. The CDR3, as DNA: TGTGCCAGCAGCTTACACTCGGGTTTGGGTCTTATGAGCTACAATGAGCAGTTCTTC. Its protein is CASSLHSGLGLMSYNEQFF.

The V and J genes are TRBV6-2 or TRBV6-3 and TRBJ2-1; the D is unclear. The CDR3 length is 14 residues. Germline V lookup: CDR1 MNHEY, CDR2 SVGEGT. Trimming cost V 2 bases and J 4 bases, with 9 bases left between them. CDR3: CASSYVSGYNEQFF. The CDR3 DNA follows: TGTGCCAGCAGTTACGTATCTGGTTACAATGAGCAGTTCTTC.

The rearrangement joins TRBV10-2 to TRBJ2-7, with D unclear. CDR1 and CDR2 from the germline V gene are WSHSY and SAAADI. This CDR3 spans 19 amino acids. Trimming pared 3 bases from V and 2 bases from J, leaving 26 bases between. In DNA form, the CDR3 reads TGCGCCAGCAGTGAAAGGTCCCCTAAAACCGCATACCTTCCCTACGAGCAGTACTTC. As protein: CASSERSPKTAYLPYEQYF.

This sequence joins TRBV2 and TRBJ1-1; no clear D gene. Germline lookup yields CDR1 SNHLY and CDR2 FYNNEI. This CDR3 has 13 amino acids. Trimming removed 6 bases from V and 2 bases from J, with 10 bases in between. CDR3 region: CASRQDGNTEAFF. The CDR3, as DNA: TGTGCCAGCAGGCAGGACGGAAACACTGAAGCTTTCTTT.

The chain uses TRBV7-2 and TRBJ2-7, with D possibly being TRBD2 (6 bases). Trimming removed 5 bases from V and 7 bases from J, with 12 bases in between. CDR3 length equals 12 residues. Germline V gene data show CDR1 as SGHTA and CDR2 as FQGNSA. The CDR3 sequence: CASSRVRGEQYF. The CDR3 DNA sequence: TGTGCCAGCAGCAGGGTTCGGGGGGAGCAGTACTTC.

The chain is built from TRBV7-6 and TRBJ2-1; 14 bases are shared with TRBD2. From germline, CDR1 is SGHVS and CDR2 FNYEAQ. CDR3 length: 19 residues. V shed 4 bases and J 0 bases; nucleotides not matched to a gene: 8. The CDR3 is CASSSGLAGAKSSYNEQFF. In DNA, the CDR3 is TGTGCCAGCAGCTCGGGACTAGCGGGGGCCAAAAGCTCCTACAATGAGCAGTTCTTC.

This chain uses TRBV5-1 with TRBJ2-3, with TRBD1 matching 9 bases. V gave up 0 bases and J gave up 2 bases; unmatched junction bases: 7. The CDR3 is 17 amino acids. Per the germline V gene, CDR1 is SGHRS and CDR2 is YFSETQ. Written as DNA, the CDR3 is TGCGCCAGCAGCTTGGCCCTCCGGGACAGGGACACAGATACGCAGTATTTT. This encodes CASSLALRDRDTDTQYF.

The chain links TRBV7-6 to TRBJ2-3; 9 nucleotides match TRBD2. The ends lost 0 bases at V and 1 base at J; junction bases unmatched: 11. Germline CDR1 reads SGHVS; CDR2 reads FNYEAQ. The CDR3 spans 19 residues. The CDR3 bases are TGTGCCAGCAGCTTAGCGCATGTGGGCCTAGCGGGACGCACAGATACGCAGTATTTT. This translates into CASSLAHVGLAGRTDTQYF.

V usage is TRBV9 and J usage is TRBJ2-7, with D perhaps given as TRBD1 or TRBD2 (5 bases each). Trimming pared 4 bases from V and 6 bases from J, leaving 17 bases between. Germline CDR1 is SGDLS and CDR2 is YYNGEE. The length of the CDR3 is 14 residues. The CDR3 reads CASSRELGPPEQYF. CDR3 sequence (DNA): TGTGCCAGCAGCCGTGAGTTGGGACCCCCCGAGCAGTACTTC. The full variable domain, its missing parts supplied by reference TRBV9 and TRBJ2-7, is DSGVTQTPKHLITATGQRVTLRCSPRSGDLSVYWYQQSLDQGLQFLIQYYNGEERAKGNILERFSAQQFPDLHSELNLSSLELGDSALYFCASSRELGPPEQYFGPGTRLTVT.

V and J are TRBV6-6 and TRBJ1-3, with 7 bases fitting TRBD1. From germline, CDR1 is MNHNY and CDR2 SVGAGI (reference sequence). V lost 2 bases to trimming and J lost 0 bases; unmatched junction nucleotides: 4. This CDR3 contains 16 residues. The CDR3 here is CASSYRGRGSGNTIYF. CDR3 DNA sequence: TGTGCCAGCAGTTACAGGGGGCGCGGCTCTGGAAACACCATATATTTT.

The chain combines TRBV6-2 or TRBV6-3 with TRBJ2-1; 10 bases match TRBD2. CDR3 size: 19 residues. The V segment lost 0 bases and the J segment 1 base; nucleotides outside the gene matches: 9. Per germline, CDR1 MNHEY and CDR2 SVGEGT. CDR3 in amino acids: CASSYSQRGGMASYNEQFF. The CDR3 bases are TGTGCCAGCAGTTACTCCCAGCGGGGGGGCATGGCGTCCTACAATGAGCAGTTCTTC.

The chain uses TRBV28 and TRBJ2-5; D unresolved. The CDR3 runs to 13 residues. The V end was cut by 5 bases, the J end by 5 bases, with 12 bases between. Germline lookup yields CDR1 MDHEN and CDR2 SYDVKM. The CDR3 DNA follows: TGTGCCAGCAGTGCAGGTCATTGGGAGACCCAGTACTTC. The encoded protein is CASSAGHWETQYF.